One T cell receptor beta chain is described in this entry. Its antigen is currently unknown. One junction end disagrees with the germline gene, perhaps due to a read error. These data originate in a study of tumor-infiltrating lymphocytes in primary liver carcinoma. Study-level information: The study obtained roughly 3.5 to 7.5 million productive TCRbeta reads per sample, similar across tissue types. Study-wide points: Bulk unsorted sampling precluded comparing CD4+ and CD8+ repertoires.

The researchers obtained blood RNA from unsorted whole blood and also extracted germline DNA. Germline CDR1 reads SGHNT; CDR2 reads YENEEA. The CDR3 contains 16 residues. Production of TCR beta cDNA used approximately 480 ng total RNA together with a constant-region primer. A slightly modified ARM-PCR protocol with three nested multiplex PCR rounds produced these TCR beta libraries. The first two PCR rounds used TRBV1-TRBV30 forward primers with a C-beta reverse primer, about 10 cycles each. One entry per CDR3 protein results from TCRdb running MiXCR on the multiplex PCR reads. The table shows 300,000 to 400,000 distinct CDR3 sequences, with 65% occurring only once.

The clonotype was recovered from a man aged 40-49 years with primary liver carcinoma and hepatitis B virus infection. The V call is TRBV11-3, the J call TRBJ2-1; 11 bases agree with TRBD2. The specimen was peripheral blood. The CDR3: CTSSPSGASGRNEQFF. The CDR3 DNA reads TGTACCAGCAGCCCCTCGGGGGCTAGCGGGAGGAATGAGCAGTTCTTC.